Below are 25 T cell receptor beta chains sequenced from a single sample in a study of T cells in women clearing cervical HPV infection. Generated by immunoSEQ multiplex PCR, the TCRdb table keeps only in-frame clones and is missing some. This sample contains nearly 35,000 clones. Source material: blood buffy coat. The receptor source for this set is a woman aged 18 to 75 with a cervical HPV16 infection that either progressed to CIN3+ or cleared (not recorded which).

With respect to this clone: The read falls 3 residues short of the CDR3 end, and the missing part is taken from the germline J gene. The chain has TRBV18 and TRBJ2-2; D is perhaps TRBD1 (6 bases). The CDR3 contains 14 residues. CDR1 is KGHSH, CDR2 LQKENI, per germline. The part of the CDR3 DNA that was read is TGTGCCAGCTCAGGAAGGACAGTTAATTCACCG. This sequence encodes CASSGRTVNSP. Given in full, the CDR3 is CASSGRTVNSPLFF.

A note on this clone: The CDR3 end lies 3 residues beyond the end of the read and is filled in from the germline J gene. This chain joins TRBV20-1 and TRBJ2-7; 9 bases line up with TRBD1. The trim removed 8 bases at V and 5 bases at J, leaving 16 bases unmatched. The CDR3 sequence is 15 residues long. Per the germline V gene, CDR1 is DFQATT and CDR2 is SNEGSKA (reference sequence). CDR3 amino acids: CSPLPGRDRVNEQYF. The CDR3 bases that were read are TGCAGTCCGCTACCCGGCCGGGACAGGGTCAACGAG.

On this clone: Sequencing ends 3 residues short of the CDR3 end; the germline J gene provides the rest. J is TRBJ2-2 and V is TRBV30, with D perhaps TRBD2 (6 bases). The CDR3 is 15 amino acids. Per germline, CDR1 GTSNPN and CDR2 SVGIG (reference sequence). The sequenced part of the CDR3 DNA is TGTGCCTGGAGTTGGGGGGTCTCTGGGGCCAACGTG. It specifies CAWSWGVSGANV. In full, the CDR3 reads CAWSWGVSGANVLFF.

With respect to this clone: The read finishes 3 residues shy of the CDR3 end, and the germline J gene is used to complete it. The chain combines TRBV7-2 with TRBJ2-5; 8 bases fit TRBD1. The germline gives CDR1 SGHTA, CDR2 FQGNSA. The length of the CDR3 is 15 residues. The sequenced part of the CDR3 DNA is TGTGCCAGCAGCTTAGTTCAGGGGGCCACAGATACC. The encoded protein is CASSLVQGATDT. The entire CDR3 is CASSLVQGATDTQYF.

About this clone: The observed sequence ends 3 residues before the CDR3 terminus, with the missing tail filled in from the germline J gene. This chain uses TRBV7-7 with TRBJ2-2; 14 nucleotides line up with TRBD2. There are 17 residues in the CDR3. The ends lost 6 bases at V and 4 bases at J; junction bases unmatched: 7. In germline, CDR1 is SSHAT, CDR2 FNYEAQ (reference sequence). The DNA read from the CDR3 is TGTGCCAGCAGTGACGGACTAGCGGGGGGAGGCACCGGGGAG. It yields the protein CASSDGLAGGGTGE. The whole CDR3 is CASSDGLAGGGTGELFF.

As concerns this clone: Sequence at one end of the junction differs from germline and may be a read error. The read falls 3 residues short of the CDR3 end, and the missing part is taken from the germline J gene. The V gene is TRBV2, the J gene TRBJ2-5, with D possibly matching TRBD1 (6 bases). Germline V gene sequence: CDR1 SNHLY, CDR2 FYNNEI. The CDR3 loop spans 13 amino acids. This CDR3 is CASMRDNQKTQYF. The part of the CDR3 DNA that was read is TGTGCCAGCATGAGGGACAACCAAAAGACC.

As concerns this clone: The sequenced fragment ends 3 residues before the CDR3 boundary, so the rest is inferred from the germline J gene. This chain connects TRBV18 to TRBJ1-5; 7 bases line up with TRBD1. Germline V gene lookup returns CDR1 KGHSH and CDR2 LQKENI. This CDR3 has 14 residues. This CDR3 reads CASSPPDRRDPQHF. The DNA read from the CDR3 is TGTGCCAGCTCACCTCCGGACAGGAGAGATCCC. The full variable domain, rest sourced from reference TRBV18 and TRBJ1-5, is NAGVMQNPRHLVRRRGQEARLRCSPMKGHSHVYWYRQLPEEGLKFMVYLQKENIIDESGMPKERFSAEFPKEGPSILRIQQVVRGDSAAYFCASSPPDRRDPQHFGDGTRLSIL.

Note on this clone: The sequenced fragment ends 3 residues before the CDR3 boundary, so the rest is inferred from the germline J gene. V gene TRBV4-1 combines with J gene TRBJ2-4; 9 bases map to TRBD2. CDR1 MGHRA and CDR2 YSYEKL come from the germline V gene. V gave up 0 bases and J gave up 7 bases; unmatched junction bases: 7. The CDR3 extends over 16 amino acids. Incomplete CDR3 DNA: TGCGCCAGCAGCCAAGAGGCTAGCGGGAATATGAACATT. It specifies CASSQEASGNMNI. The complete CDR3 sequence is CASSQEASGNMNIQYF.

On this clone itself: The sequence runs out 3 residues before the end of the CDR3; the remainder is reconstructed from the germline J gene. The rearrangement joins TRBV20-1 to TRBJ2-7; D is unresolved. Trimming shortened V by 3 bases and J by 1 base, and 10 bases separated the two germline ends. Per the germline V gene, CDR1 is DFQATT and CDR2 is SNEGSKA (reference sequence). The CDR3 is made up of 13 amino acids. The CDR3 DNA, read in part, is TGCAGTGCTAGTAGCCCAACTTCCTACGAG. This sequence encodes CSASSPTSYE. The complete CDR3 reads CSASSPTSYEQYF.

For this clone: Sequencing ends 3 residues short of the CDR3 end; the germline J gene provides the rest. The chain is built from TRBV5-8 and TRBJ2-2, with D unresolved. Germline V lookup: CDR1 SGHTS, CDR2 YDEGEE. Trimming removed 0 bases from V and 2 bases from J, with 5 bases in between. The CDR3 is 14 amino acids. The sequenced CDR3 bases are TGTGCCAGCAGCTTGGGTCTTAACACCGGGGAG. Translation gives CASSLGLNTGE. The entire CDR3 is CASSLGLNTGELFF.

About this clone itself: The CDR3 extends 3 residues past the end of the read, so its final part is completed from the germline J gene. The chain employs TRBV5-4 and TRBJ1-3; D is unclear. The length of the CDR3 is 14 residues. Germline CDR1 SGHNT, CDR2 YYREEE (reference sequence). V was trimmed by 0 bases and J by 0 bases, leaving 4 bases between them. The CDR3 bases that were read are TGTGCCAGCAGCTTGGCGGGCTCTGGAAACACC. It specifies CASSLAGSGNT. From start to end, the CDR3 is CASSLAGSGNTIYF.

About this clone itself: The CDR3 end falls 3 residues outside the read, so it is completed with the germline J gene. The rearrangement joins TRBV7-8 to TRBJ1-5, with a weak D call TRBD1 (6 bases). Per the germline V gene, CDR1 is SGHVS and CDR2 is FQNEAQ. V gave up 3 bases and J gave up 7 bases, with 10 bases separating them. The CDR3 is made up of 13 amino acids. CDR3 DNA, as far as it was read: TGTGCCAGCAGCTTCGACAGGCTCCAGCCC. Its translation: CASSFDRLQP. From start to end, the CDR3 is CASSFDRLQPQHF.

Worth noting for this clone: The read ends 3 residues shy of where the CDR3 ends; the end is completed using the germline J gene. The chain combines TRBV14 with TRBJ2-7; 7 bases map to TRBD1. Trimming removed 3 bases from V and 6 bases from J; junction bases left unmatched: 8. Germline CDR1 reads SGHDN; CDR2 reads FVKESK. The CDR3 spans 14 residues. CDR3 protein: CASSHRQGETEQYF. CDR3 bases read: TGTGCCAGCAGCCACCGACAGGGCGAGACCGAG.

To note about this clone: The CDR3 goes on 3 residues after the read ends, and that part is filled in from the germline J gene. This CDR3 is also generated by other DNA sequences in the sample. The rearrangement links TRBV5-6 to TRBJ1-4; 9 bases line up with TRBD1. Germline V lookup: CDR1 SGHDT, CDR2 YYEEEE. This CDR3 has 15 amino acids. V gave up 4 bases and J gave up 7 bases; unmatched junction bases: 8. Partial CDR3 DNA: TGTGCCAGCAGCCTGGGGGACAGGGTCGGTGAAAAA. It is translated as CASSLGDRVGEK. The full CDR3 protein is CASSLGDRVGEKLFF.

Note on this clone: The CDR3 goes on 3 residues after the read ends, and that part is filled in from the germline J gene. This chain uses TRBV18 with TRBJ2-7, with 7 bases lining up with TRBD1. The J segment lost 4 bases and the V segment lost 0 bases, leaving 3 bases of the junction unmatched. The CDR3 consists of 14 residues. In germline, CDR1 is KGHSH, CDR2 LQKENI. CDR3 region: CASSPPLTGYEQYF. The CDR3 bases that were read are TGTGCCAGCTCACCACCATTGACAGGGTACGAG. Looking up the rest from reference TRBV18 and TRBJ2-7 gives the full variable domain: NAGVMQNPRHLVRRRGQEARLRCSPMKGHSHVYWYRQLPEEGLKFMVYLQKENIIDESGMPKERFSAEFPKEGPSILRIQQVVRGDSAAYFCASSPPLTGYEQYFGPGTRLTVT.

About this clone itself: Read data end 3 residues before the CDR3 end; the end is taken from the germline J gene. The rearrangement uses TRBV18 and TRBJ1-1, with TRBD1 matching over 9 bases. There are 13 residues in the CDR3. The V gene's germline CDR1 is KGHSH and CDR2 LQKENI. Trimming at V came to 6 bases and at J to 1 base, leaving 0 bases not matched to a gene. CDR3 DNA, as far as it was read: TGTGCCAGCTCGGGACAGGGGAACACTGAA. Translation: CASSGQGNTE. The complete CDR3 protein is CASSGQGNTEAFF.

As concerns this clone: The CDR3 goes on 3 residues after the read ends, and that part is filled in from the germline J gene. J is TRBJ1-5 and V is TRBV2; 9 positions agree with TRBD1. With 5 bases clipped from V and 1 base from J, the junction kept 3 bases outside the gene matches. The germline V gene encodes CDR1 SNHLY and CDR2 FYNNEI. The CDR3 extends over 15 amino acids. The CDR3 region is CASSLDRGSNQPQHF. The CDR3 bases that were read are TGTGCCAGCAGTCTGGACAGGGGAAGCAATCAGCCC.

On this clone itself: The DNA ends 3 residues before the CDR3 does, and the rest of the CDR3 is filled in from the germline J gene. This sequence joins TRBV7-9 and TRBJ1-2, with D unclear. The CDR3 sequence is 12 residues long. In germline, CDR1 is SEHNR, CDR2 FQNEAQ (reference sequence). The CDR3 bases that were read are TGTGCCAGCAGCCCGGACTACCCTGAC. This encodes CASSPDYPD. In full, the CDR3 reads CASSPDYPDYTF.

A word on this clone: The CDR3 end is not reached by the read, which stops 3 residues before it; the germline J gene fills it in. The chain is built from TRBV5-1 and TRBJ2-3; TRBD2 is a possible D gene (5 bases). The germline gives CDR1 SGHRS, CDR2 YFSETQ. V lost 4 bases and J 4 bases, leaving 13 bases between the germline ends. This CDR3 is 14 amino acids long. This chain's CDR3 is CASSTDRGADTQYF. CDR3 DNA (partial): TGCGCCAGCAGCACTGACCGGGGAGCAGATACG. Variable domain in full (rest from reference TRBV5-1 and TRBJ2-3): KAGVTQTPRYLIKTRGQQVTLSCSPISGHRSVSWYQQTPGQGLQFLFEYFSETQRNKGNFPGRFSGRQFSNSRSEMNVSTLELGDSALYLCASSTDRGADTQYFGPGTRLTVL.

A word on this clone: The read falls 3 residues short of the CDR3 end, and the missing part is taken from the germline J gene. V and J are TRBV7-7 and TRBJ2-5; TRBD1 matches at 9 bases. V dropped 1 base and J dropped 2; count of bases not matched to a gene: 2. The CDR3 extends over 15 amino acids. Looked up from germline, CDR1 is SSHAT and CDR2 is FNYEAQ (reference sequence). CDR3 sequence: CASSLGGQGQETQYF. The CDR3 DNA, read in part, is TGTGCCAGCAGCTTAGGGGGACAGGGACAAGAGACC.

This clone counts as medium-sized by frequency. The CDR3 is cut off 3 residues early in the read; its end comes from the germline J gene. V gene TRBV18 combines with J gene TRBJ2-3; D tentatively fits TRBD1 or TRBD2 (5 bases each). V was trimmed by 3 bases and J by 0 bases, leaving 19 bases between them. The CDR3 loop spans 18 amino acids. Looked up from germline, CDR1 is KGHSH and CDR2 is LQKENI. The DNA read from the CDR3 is TGTGCCAGCTCACCTACGAGGGGATCGAGGTCTAGCACAGATACG. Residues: CASSPTRGSRSSTDT. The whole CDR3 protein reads CASSPTRGSRSSTDTQYF.

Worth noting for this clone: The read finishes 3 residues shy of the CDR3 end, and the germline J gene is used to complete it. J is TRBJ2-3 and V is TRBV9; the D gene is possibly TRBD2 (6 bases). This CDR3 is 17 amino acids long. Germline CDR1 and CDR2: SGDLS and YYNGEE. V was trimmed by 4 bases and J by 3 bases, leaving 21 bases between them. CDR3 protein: CASSPSVGAGSTDTQYF. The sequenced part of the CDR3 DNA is TGTGCCAGCAGCCCGTCAGTAGGAGCGGGCTCAACAGATACG.

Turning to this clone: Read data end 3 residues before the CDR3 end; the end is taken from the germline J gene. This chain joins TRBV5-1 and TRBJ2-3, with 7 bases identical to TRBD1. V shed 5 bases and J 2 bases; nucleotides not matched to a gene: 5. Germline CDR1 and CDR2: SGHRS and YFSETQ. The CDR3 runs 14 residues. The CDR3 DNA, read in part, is TGCGCCAGCAGTCCGGGACAGTCCACAGATACG. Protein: CASSPGQSTDT. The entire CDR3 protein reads CASSPGQSTDTQYF.

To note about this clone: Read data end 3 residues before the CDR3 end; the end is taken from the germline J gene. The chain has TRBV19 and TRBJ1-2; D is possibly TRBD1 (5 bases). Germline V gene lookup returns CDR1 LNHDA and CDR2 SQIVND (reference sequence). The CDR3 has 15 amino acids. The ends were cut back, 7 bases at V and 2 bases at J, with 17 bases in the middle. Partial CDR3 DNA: TGTGCCAGTACCCAATGGGGGGGACCAAACTATGGC. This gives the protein CASTQWGGPNYG. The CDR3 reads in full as CASTQWGGPNYGYTF.

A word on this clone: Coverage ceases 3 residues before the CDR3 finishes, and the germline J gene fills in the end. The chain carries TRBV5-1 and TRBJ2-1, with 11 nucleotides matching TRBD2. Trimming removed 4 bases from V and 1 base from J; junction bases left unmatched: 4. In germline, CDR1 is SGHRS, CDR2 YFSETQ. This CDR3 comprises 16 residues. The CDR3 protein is CASSISGGVSYNEQFF. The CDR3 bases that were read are TGCGCCAGCAGCATTAGCGGGGGGGTTTCCTACAATGAG.